Listed here are 23 T cell receptor beta chains from one sample, sequenced in a study of CD8 T cells in ankylosing spondylitis. TCRdb reprocessed the 5' RACE reads via MiXCR and lists one record per CDR3 protein. The sample lists 250,000 or so distinct CDR3 sequences, 18% occurring once. Sequenced: blood, either unsorted or a sorted T cell fraction (not recorded which). The receptors shown here come from a male donor with ankylosing spondylitis or in good health (not recorded which).

This clonotype was seen repeatedly, ten times or more. V is TRBV4-1 and J is TRBJ2-7, with 10 bases identical to TRBD2. The germline V gene has CDR1 MGHRA and CDR2 YSYEKL. CDR3 length equals 15 residues. V trimming: 4 bases; J trimming: 2 bases; junction bases outside the gene matches: 5. The CDR3 is CASSPASGGAYEQYF. CDR3 bases: TGCGCCAGCAGCCCGGCTAGCGGGGGTGCCTACGAGCAGTACTTC.

The chain joins TRBV5-4 to TRBJ2-7; 7 positions match TRBD1. CDR1 is SGHNT, CDR2 YYREEE, per germline (reference sequence). J was trimmed by 3 bases and V by 4 bases; bases with no gene match: 7. This CDR3 is built from 14 residues. CDR3 in DNA: TGTGCCAGCAGCCCGTGGGACAGTAGCTACGAGCAGTACTTC. Residues: CASSPWDSSYEQYF. Based on the CDR3 plus reference TRBV5-4 and TRBJ2-7, the full variable domain is ETGVTQSPTHLIKTRGQQVTLRCSSQSGHNTVSWYQQALGQGPQFIFQYYREEENGRGNFPPRFSGLQFPNYSSELNVNALELDDSALYLCASSPWDSSYEQYFGPGTRLTVT.

This clonotype has more than one count but fewer than ten. This chain links TRBV7-9 with TRBJ2-1; TRBD1 aligns across 8 bases. V trimming: 3 bases; J trimming: 2 bases; junction bases outside the gene matches: 3. The CDR3 is 15 residues long. Looked up from germline, CDR1 is SEHNR and CDR2 is FQNEAQ (reference sequence). CDR3 in DNA: TGTGCCAGCAGCTTGGGGACAGGAACCTACAATGAGCAGTTCTTC. It encodes CASSLGTGTYNEQFF.

In this sample, this clonotype turned up a few times. The rearrangement joins TRBV4-3 to TRBJ2-1, with D unclear. The CDR3 loop spans 13 amino acids. CDR1 is LGHNA and CDR2 is YSLEER in the germline V gene. Trimming shortened V by 1 base and J by 5 bases, and 6 bases separated the two germline ends. CDR3 amino acids: CASSQARDNEQFF. As DNA, the CDR3 is TGCGCCAGCAGCCAAGCTAGGGACAATGAGCAGTTCTTC.

The chain has TRBV3-1 and TRBJ2-1; D is perhaps TRBD2 (7 bases). Germline V lookup: CDR1 LGHDT, CDR2 YNNKEL (reference sequence). Trimming shortened V by 0 bases and J by 1 base, and 13 bases separated the two germline ends. CDR3 length equals 17 residues. Here the CDR3 DNA reads TGTGCCAGCAGCCAAGATGTAGGGGGGGGATCCTACAATGAGCAGTTCTTC. Translated, it gives CASSQDVGGGSYNEQFF.

This rearrangement joins TRBV27 to TRBJ2-3; 9 nucleotides agree with TRBD2. The CDR3 sequence is 16 residues long. With V trimmed by 5 bases and J by 6 bases, 12 bases remained unmatched. CDR1 is MNHEY, CDR2 SMNVEV, per germline (reference sequence). The CDR3 sequence is CASSQLLAGAGDTQYF. The CDR3 DNA sequence: TGTGCCAGCAGTCAACTTTTAGCGGGAGCAGGCGATACGCAGTATTTT.

J is TRBJ2-1 and V is TRBV7-2; D gene ambiguous. Germline-derived CDR1 and CDR2 are SGHTA and FQGNSA. The V end was cut by 0 bases, the J end by 9 bases, with 12 bases between. CDR3 length: 14 amino acids. The CDR3 region has the DNA TGTGCCAGCAGCTTAGCACTTCCTGACGGTGAGCAGTTCTTC. Residues: CASSLALPDGEQFF.

V gene TRBV7-3 combines with J gene TRBJ2-3, with D maybe TRBD1 (6 bases). Germline values: CDR1 SGHTA, CDR2 FQGTGA. V lost 4 bases and J 6 bases, leaving 14 bases between the germline ends. CDR3 length equals 14 residues. As DNA, the CDR3 is TGTGCCAGCAGCTCCCTTGGGGGCGCGGATACGCAGTATTTT. It is translated as CASSSLGGADTQYF.

Only a few counts were recorded for this clonotype. The chain has TRBV3-1 and TRBJ2-5, with 8 positions matching TRBD2. From germline, CDR1 is LGHDT and CDR2 YNNKEL (reference sequence). J lost 5 bases, V lost 6 bases, and 11 bases had no gene match. The CDR3 consists of 15 residues. The chain's CDR3 is CASRTSGAGLETQYF. The CDR3 bases are TGTGCCAGCAGAACTAGCGGAGCGGGCCTGGAGACCCAGTACTTC.

CDR3 region: CASSQDGNGELFF. CDR3 coding DNA: TGCGCCAGCAGCCAAGACGGCAACGGGGAGCTGTTTTTT. The chain uses TRBV4-1 and TRBJ2-2; D is undetermined. V shed 0 bases and J shed 7 bases, with 6 bases lying between them. The length of the CDR3 is 13 residues. From germline, CDR1 is MGHRA and CDR2 YSYEKL.

The sample holds a few counts of this clonotype. The chain has TRBV6-2 or TRBV6-3 and TRBJ1-5; 9 nucleotides line up with TRBD1. J lost 6 bases, V lost 4 bases, and 4 bases had no gene match. This CDR3 has 14 residues. Germline V gene lookup returns CDR1 MNHEY and CDR2 SVGEGT. In DNA, the CDR3 is TGTGCCAGCAGTTCCACAGGGGGCACTCAGCCCCAGCATTTT. Its protein product is CASSSTGGTQPQHF.

This clonotype was seen more than once but under ten times. The rearrangement uses TRBV7-9 and TRBJ1-5; D is unresolved. The germline gives CDR1 SEHNR, CDR2 FQNEAQ (reference sequence). The CDR3 sequence is 12 residues long. The germline V and J ends were trimmed by 5 bases and 5 bases, with 7 bases remaining between them. The CDR3 nucleotides are TGTGCCAGCAGCGACTCTGATCAGCCCCAGCATTTT. Translated: CASSDSDQPQHF. The entire variable domain, with the rest obtained from reference TRBV7-9 and TRBJ1-5, is as follows: DTGVSQNPRHKITKRGQNVTFRCDPISEHNRLYWYRQTLGQGPEFLTYFQNEAQLEKSRLLSDRFSAERPKGSFSTLEIQRTEQGDSAMYLCASSDSDQPQHFGDGTRLSIL.

This clonotype was seen many times. This chain connects TRBV27 to TRBJ2-1, with D perhaps matching TRBD1 or TRBD2 (5 bases each). CDR1 and CDR2 (germline): MNHEY, SMNVEV (reference sequence). The V end lost 5 bases, the J end lost 7 bases, and 9 bases lay between the germline ends. The CDR3 length is 12 residues. The CDR3 nucleotides read TGTGCCAGCAGTGGGGGAGTAAATGAGCAGTTCTTC. The encoded protein is CASSGGVNEQFF.

This clonotype was seen a handful of times. This chain connects TRBV6-5 to TRBJ2-2; the D is unclear. The V and J ends lost 0 bases and 2 bases respectively, with 4 bases between them. CDR1 is MNHEY and CDR2 is SVGAGI in the germline V gene. This CDR3 is 14 amino acids long. In DNA form, the CDR3 reads TGTGCCAGCAGTTACTCACCAAACACCGGGGAGCTGTTTTTT. This encodes CASSYSPNTGELFF.

This clonotype was seen many times. V and J are TRBV12-3 or TRBV12-4 and TRBJ2-1; 8 bases fit TRBD1. The CDR3 length is 17 residues. With 2 bases clipped from V and 4 bases from J, the junction kept 10 bases outside the gene matches. CDR3 protein: CASSLPTGASIYNEQFF. CDR3 nucleotide sequence: TGTGCCAGCAGTTTACCGACAGGGGCATCAATTTACAATGAGCAGTTCTTC.

This clonotype has more than one count but fewer than ten. J is TRBJ1-1 and V is TRBV5-1, with D perhaps matching TRBD1 (6 bases). This CDR3 has 16 residues. Germline V gives CDR1 SGHRS, CDR2 YFSETQ. V was cut by 4 bases and J by 1 base, with 17 bases left in between. The CDR3 here is CASSPRPMGQNTEAFF. Here the CDR3 DNA reads TGCGCCAGCAGCCCGCGCCCAATGGGACAGAACACTGAAGCTTTCTTT.

The rearrangement joins TRBV4-1 to TRBJ2-7, with D unclear. The CDR3 contains 13 residues. CDR1 is MGHRA and CDR2 is YSYEKL in the germline V gene. The V end lost 1 base, the J end lost 3 bases, and 7 bases lay between the germline ends. The CDR3 DNA sequence: TGCGCCAGCAGCCAAGGGGTTAACTACGAGCAGTACTTC. This sequence encodes CASSQGVNYEQYF.

The chain carries TRBV20-1 and TRBJ2-3; D gene unclear. The CDR3 totals 11 residues. V dropped 3 bases and J dropped 7 bases, with 8 bases sitting between them. The germline V gene encodes CDR1 DFQATT and CDR2 SNEGSKA (reference sequence). The CDR3 is CSASAGNTQYF. The CDR3 DNA sequence: TGCAGTGCTAGCGCTGGCAATACGCAGTATTTT.

The table lists this clonotype with many counts. The V call is TRBV4-3, the J call TRBJ1-2; no definite D call. CDR1 LGHNA and CDR2 YSLEER come from the germline V gene. This CDR3 has 14 amino acids. V was trimmed by 2 bases and J by 4 bases, leaving 11 bases between them. This CDR3 is CASSQSVVSYGYTF. The DNA of the CDR3 is TGCGCCAGCAGCCAAAGCGTCGTGAGCTATGGCTACACCTTC.

This chain connects TRBV5-1 to TRBJ2-7, with a tentative D call TRBD2 (6 bases). CDR1 and CDR2 (germline): SGHRS, YFSETQ. V gave up 0 bases and J gave up 1 base, with 17 bases separating them. The CDR3 extends over 17 amino acids. CDR3 nucleotide sequence: TGCGCCAGCAGCTTGGGGGTTCTTGGGACTTCATCCTACGAGCAGTACTTC. This translates into CASSLGVLGTSSYEQYF.

This rearrangement joins TRBV7-6 to TRBJ2-7; perhaps TRBD2 as D (6 bases). The CDR3 is 15 amino acids. V was clipped by 5 bases and J by 0 bases, with 14 bases between them. Germline V CDR1 and CDR2: SGHVS, FNYEAQ. DNA for the CDR3: TGTGCCAGCAGCGATTTAGCGGTGAGCTCCTACGAGCAGTACTTC. As protein: CASSDLAVSSYEQYF.

The J gene is TRBJ2-7, the V gene TRBV20-1; no clear D gene. The germline V gene encodes CDR1 DFQATT and CDR2 SNEGSKA (reference sequence). Trimming took 0 bases from V and 0 from J, leaving 9 bases between them. This CDR3 has 14 residues. The CDR3 loop is CSARDLASSYEQYF. The CDR3 nucleotides read TGCAGTGCTAGAGATCTCGCCAGCTCCTACGAGCAGTACTTC.

In this sample, this clonotype turned up many times. The V call is TRBV6-5, the J call TRBJ1-5; D may be TRBD1 (6 bases). The germline gives CDR1 MNHEY, CDR2 SVGAGI. The CDR3 spans 15 residues. Trimming took 4 bases from V and 3 from J, leaving 13 bases between them. CDR3 nucleotides: TGTGCCAGCAGTTCTTCAGGGGCGCTCAATCAGCCCCAGCATTTT. This codes for CASSSSGALNQPQHF.